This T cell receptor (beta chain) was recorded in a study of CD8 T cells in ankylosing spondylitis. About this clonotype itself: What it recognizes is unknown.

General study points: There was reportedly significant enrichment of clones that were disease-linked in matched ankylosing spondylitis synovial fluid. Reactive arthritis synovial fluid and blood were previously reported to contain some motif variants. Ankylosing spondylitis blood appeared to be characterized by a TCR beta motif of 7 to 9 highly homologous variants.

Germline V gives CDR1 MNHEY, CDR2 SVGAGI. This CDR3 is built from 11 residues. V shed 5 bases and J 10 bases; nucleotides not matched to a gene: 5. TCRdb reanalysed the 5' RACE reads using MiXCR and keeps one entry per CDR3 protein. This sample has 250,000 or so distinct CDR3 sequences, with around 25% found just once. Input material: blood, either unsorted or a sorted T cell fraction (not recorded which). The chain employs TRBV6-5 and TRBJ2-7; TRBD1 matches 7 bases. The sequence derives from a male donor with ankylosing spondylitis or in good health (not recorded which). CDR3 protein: CASSRTGVQYF. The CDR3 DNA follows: TGTGCCAGCAGTCGTACAGGGGTTCAGTACTTC.